This T cell receptor (beta chain) was identified during a study of OX40 agonist ivuxolimab in advanced cancers. Study details: An agonistic anti-OX40 (CD134) antibody, ivuxolimab, was used to treat the patients. Three patients responded partially, comprising one with hepatocellular carcinoma and two with cutaneous melanoma. General study points: Expanded clones were, on average, more numerous among CD8+ T cells than CD4+.

TCRdb's copy holds only in-frame clones and misses some; the assay was immunoSEQ multiplex PCR. The table shows about 76,000 clones, with 85% to 90% occurring only once. This CDR3 contains 10 residues. The germline V gene encodes CDR1 MNHNS and CDR2 SASEGT. V was shortened by 8 bases and J by 7 bases, with 9 bases between the two germline ends. About this clone: Its antigen remains unidentified.

This receptor was obtained from an adult with an advanced solid tumor such as melanoma, head and neck, liver or kidney cancer. Specimen: CD4+ or CD8+ T cells sorted from blood, collected in a trial of the OX40 agonist ivuxolimab. This chain connects TRBV6-1 to TRBJ2-7; no definite D call. CDR3 amino acids: CASGNVEQYF. CDR3 DNA sequence: TGTGCCAGCGGTAACGTTGAGCAGTACTTC.